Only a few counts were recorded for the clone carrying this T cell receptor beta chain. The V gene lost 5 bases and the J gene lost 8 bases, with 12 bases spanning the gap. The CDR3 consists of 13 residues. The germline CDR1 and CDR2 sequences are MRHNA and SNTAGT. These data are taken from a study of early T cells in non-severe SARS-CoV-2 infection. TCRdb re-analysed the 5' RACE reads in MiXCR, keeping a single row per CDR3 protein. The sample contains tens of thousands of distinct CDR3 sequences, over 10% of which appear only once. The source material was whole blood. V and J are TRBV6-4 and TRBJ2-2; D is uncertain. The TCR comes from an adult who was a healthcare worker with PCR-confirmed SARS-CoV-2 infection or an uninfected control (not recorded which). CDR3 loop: CASSRESAGELFF. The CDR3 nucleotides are TGTGCCAGCAGTAGGGAATCGGCTGGGGAGCTGTTTTTT.